Below are 23 T cell receptor beta chains sequenced from a single sample in a study of T cell repertoires in cytomegalovirus infection. TCRdb analysed the reads with MiXCR anew, one entry per CDR3 protein. The sample has around 430,000 distinct CDR3 sequences; 40% to 50% are singletons. Their recognized antigens are unknown. The sequenced sample was cultured PBMCs, obtained from culture after CMV antigen stimulation. All receptors derive from a human donor in good health (CMV status not recorded). Some clones in this sample may be carry-over from other donors' samples.

This clonotype was detected only a few times. V and J are TRBV7-6 and TRBJ2-3, with 9 bases that match TRBD1. Looked up from germline, CDR1 is SGHVS and CDR2 is FNYEAQ. The trim removed 1 base at V and 4 bases at J, leaving 6 bases unmatched. This CDR3 contains 16 residues. CDR3 in DNA: TGTGCCAGCAGCTTAGGGACAGGGGCGGGCCCAGATACGCAGTATTTT. It translates to CASSLGTGAGPDTQYF.

This clonotype has just one count. This chain joins TRBV19 and TRBJ2-1, with D perhaps TRBD2 (5 bases). There are 14 residues in the CDR3. Germline values: CDR1 LNHDA, CDR2 SQIVND (reference sequence). V was shortened by 2 bases and J by 8 bases, with 13 bases between the two germline ends. CDR3 in DNA: TGTGCCAGTAGTATAAGGGAGCCCGAGGATGAGCAGTTCTTC. Translation gives CASSIREPEDEQFF. Filled out from reference TRBV19 and TRBJ2-1, the complete variable domain reads DGGITQSPKYLFRKEGQNVTLSCEQNLNHDAMYWYRQDPGQGLRLIYYSQIVNDFQKGDIAEGYSVSREKKESFPLTVTSAQKNPTAFYLCASSIREPEDEQFFGPGTRLTVL.

The V and J genes are TRBV7-9 and TRBJ2-1; D not resolved. Per the germline V gene, CDR1 is SEHNR and CDR2 is FQNEAQ (reference sequence). The CDR3 runs to 15 residues. V lost 1 base and J lost 8, with 15 bases in between. The chain's CDR3 is CASSLVQPGLDEQFF. CDR3 DNA: TGTGCCAGCAGCTTAGTACAGCCGGGCTTGGATGAGCAGTTCTTC.

This clonotype was seen at least ten times. The rearrangement uses TRBV7-2 and TRBJ1-5; D is undetermined. Deletions cut 2 bases from V and 6 bases from J, with 5 bases between. In germline, CDR1 is SGHTA, CDR2 FQGNSA. The CDR3 has 12 amino acids. CDR3: CASSLSSQPQHF. The CDR3 nucleotides are TGTGCCAGCAGCTTAAGTTCTCAGCCCCAGCATTTT. The whole variable domain, filled in from reference TRBV7-2 and TRBJ1-5, reads GAGVSQSPSNKVTEKGKDVELRCDPISGHTALYWYRQSLGQGLEFLIYFQGNSAPDKSGLPSDRFSAERTGGSVSTLTIQRTQQEDSAVYLCASSLSSQPQHFGDGTRLSIL.

This clonotype has just a few counts. The chain employs TRBV20-1 and TRBJ1-4; TRBD1 matches 9 bases. This CDR3 is 13 amino acids long. Germline V gene data show CDR1 as DFQATT and CDR2 as SNEGSKA (reference sequence). DNA of the CDR3: TGCAGCGCGGGGGGACAGGGAGGAGAAAAACTGTTTTTT. It translates to CSAGGQGGEKLFF.

V gene TRBV4-1 combines with J gene TRBJ2-7; tentatively, D is TRBD1 (5 bases). The CDR3 is 15 amino acids. Germline CDR1 reads MGHRA; CDR2 reads YSYEKL. V was clipped by 4 bases and J by 0 bases, with 13 bases between them. The CDR3 bases are TGCGCCAGCAGCCTAACAGGATCGGGCTCCTACGAGCAGTACTTC. This codes for CASSLTGSGSYEQYF.

This clonotype was detected only a few times. V usage is TRBV6-6 and J usage is TRBJ2-7, with TRBD1 identical over 7 bases. The junction had 14 bases not matched to a gene; V was cut back by 5 bases and J by 4 bases. Germline CDR1 MNHNY, CDR2 SVGAGI (reference sequence). The CDR3 consists of 16 residues. The CDR3 coding sequence is TGTGCCAGCAGTCCCACGAGGGACAGTAGACAGTACGAGCAGTACTTC. Protein: CASSPTRDSRQYEQYF.

The rearrangement joins TRBV20-1 to TRBJ1-4, with TRBD1 matching over 7 bases. This CDR3 has 14 residues. Germline V gene data show CDR1 as DFQATT and CDR2 as SNEGSKA (reference sequence). V was pared by 2 bases and J by 7 bases, with 7 bases of the junction left unmatched. Here the CDR3 reads CSARRTGATEKLFF. CDR3 nucleotide sequence: TGCAGTGCTAGAAGAACAGGGGCAACTGAAAAACTGTTTTTT.

This clonotype was recorded a few times. V and J are TRBV6-2 or TRBV6-3 and TRBJ2-1, with D perhaps matching TRBD1 (6 bases). The germline CDR1 and CDR2 sequences are MNHEY and SVGEGT. CDR3 size: 15 residues. The V end was cut by 6 bases, the J end by 4 bases, with 16 bases between. CDR3 loop: CASSKIGGFYNEQFF. Written as DNA, the CDR3 is TGTGCCAGCAGCAAAATTGGGGGCTTTTACAATGAGCAGTTCTTC.

This sequence joins TRBV6-2 or TRBV6-3 and TRBJ2-3; tentative D call: TRBD1 (5 bases). Trimming removed 8 bases from V and 0 bases from J, with 9 bases in between. There are 13 residues in the CDR3. CDR1 MNHEY and CDR2 SVGEGT come from the germline V gene. The CDR3 protein is CASLRQSTDTQYF. In DNA, the CDR3 is TGTGCCAGCCTTAGACAGAGCACAGATACGCAGTATTTT.

This chain joins TRBV12-3 or TRBV12-4 and TRBJ1-4; tentative D call: TRBD1 (5 bases). V was cut by 6 bases and J by 10 bases, with 12 bases left in between. The CDR3 consists of 12 residues. The CDR3 is CASSPRGGKLFF. The CDR3 DNA is TGTGCCAGCAGCCCCCGGGGGGGAAAACTGTTTTTT.

This chain uses TRBV7-2 with TRBJ2-1; 9 positions match TRBD2. CDR1 is SGHTA and CDR2 is FQGNSA in the germline V gene. V shed 5 bases, J shed 9 bases, and the junction held 17 bases outside the gene matches. The CDR3 has 17 residues. The CDR3: CASSPRGGGRALGEQFF. The CDR3 region has the DNA TGTGCCAGCAGCCCACGGGGGGGCGGGAGGGCTCTCGGTGAGCAGTTCTTC.

This rearrangement joins TRBV7-6 to TRBJ2-2, with TRBD2 identical over 10 bases. Germline V CDR1 and CDR2: SGHVS, FNYEAQ. The CDR3 covers 16 residues. Losses at the gene ends were 5 bases for V and 6 bases for J; bases not matched to a gene: 9. CDR3 nucleotide sequence: TGTGCCAGCAGCGGAAGTACCGGGACTAGCGCCGGGGAGCTGTTTTTT. Translation: CASSGSTGTSAGELFF.

The gene calls are TRBV7-8 and TRBJ2-2, with 7 bases fitting TRBD1. With 5 bases clipped from V and 6 bases from J, the junction kept 12 bases outside the gene matches. This CDR3 is built from 16 residues. In germline, CDR1 is SGHVS, CDR2 FQNEAQ. CDR3 bases: TGTGCCAGCAGCCTCAGGACAGGTTTTTTGGCCGGGGAGCTGTTTTTT. Protein product: CASSLRTGFLAGELFF.

The V gene is TRBV20-1, the J gene TRBJ2-7; 7 bases line up with TRBD2. V lost 6 bases to trimming and J lost 4 bases; unmatched junction nucleotides: 12. The CDR3 covers 14 residues. CDR1 DFQATT and CDR2 SNEGSKA come from the germline V gene (reference sequence). The CDR3 loop reads CSARGSGIRYEQYF. Here the CDR3 DNA reads TGCAGTGCGAGGGGAAGCGGGATTAGGTACGAGCAGTACTTC.

This clonotype has more than one count but fewer than ten. The rearrangement joins TRBV6-2 or TRBV6-3 to TRBJ2-7; D might be TRBD2 (6 bases). Germline CDR1 MNHEY, CDR2 SVGEGT. The ends were cut back, 5 bases at V and 3 bases at J, with 29 bases in the middle. This CDR3 is 19 amino acids long. The CDR3 DNA reads TGTGCCAGCAGTCACACCCCGGGACCGTGGAGGGAGATGAGCTACGAGCAGTACTTC. It translates to CASSHTPGPWREMSYEQYF.

This clonotype has a handful of counts. The chain recombines TRBV10-3 with TRBJ1-1, with no clear D. Germline lookup yields CDR1 ENHRY and CDR2 SYGVKD. The length of the CDR3 is 13 residues. Trimming left V 0 bases short and J 5 bases short, with 7 bases between. CDR3 loop: CAISESEVTEAFF. The DNA of the CDR3 is TGTGCCATCAGTGAGTCAGAGGTGACTGAAGCTTTCTTT.

The genes are TRBV5-5 and TRBJ1-5, with D possibly matching TRBD1 (5 bases). V lost 0 bases and J lost 6, with 19 bases in between. This CDR3 has 17 residues. Germline CDR1 SGHKS, CDR2 YYEKEE (reference sequence). The CDR3 protein is CASSLGPSGYRSQPQHF. The CDR3 coding sequence is TGTGCCAGCAGCTTGGGTCCGAGTGGTTACAGGAGTCAGCCCCAGCATTTT.

Here the CDR3 reads CASSPLWREAPETQYF. CDR3 DNA sequence: TGTGCCAGCAGCCCGCTTTGGCGGGAAGCCCCGGAGACCCAGTACTTC. This sequence joins TRBV7-2 and TRBJ2-5; tentatively, D is TRBD2 (6 bases). CDR3 length: 16 amino acids. Germline CDR1 and CDR2: SGHTA and FQGNSA. With 5 bases removed from V and 5 bases from J, the gap between germline ends came to 21 bases. Full variable domain (rest looked up from reference TRBV7-2 and TRBJ2-5): GAGVSQSPSNKVTEKGKDVELRCDPISGHTALYWYRQSLGQGLEFLIYFQGNSAPDKSGLPSDRFSAERTGGSVSTLTIQRTQQEDSAVYLCASSPLWREAPETQYFGPGTRLLVL.

V is TRBV20-1 and J is TRBJ1-2, with D perhaps TRBD1 (6 bases). From germline, CDR1 is DFQATT and CDR2 SNEGSKA (reference sequence). This CDR3 contains 12 residues. V gave up 6 bases and J gave up 8 bases, with 16 bases separating them. DNA of the CDR3: TGCAGTGCAGTAGACAGGTTCCAGGGCTACACCTTC. Protein sequence: CSAVDRFQGYTF.

The sample holds a few counts of this clonotype. The chain carries TRBV19 and TRBJ1-2; no clear D gene. V lost 5 bases and J 2 bases, leaving 9 bases between the germline ends. CDR1 and CDR2 from the germline V gene are LNHDA and SQIVND (reference sequence). The CDR3 totals 13 residues. CDR3 amino acids: CASSPEINYGYTF. The CDR3 DNA reads as TGTGCCAGTAGTCCGGAAATCAACTATGGCTACACCTTC.

This clonotype turned up a few times. V and J are TRBV12-5 and TRBJ2-7, with D maybe TRBD2 (6 bases). The V end lost 2 bases, the J end lost 2 bases, and 16 bases lay between the germline ends. This CDR3 has 16 amino acids. Germline loops: CDR1 LGHNT, CDR2 FRNRAP. The CDR3 loop is CASGLPPGRLTYEQYF. The CDR3, as DNA: TGTGCTAGTGGTTTGCCACCGGGGAGGCTCACCTACGAGCAGTACTTC. The full variable domain, its missing parts supplied by reference TRBV12-5 and TRBJ2-7, is DARVTQTPRHKVTEMGQEVTMRCQPILGHNTVFWYRQTMMQGLELLAYFRNRAPLDDSGMPKDRFSAEMPDATLATLKIQPSEPRDSAVYFCASGLPPGRLTYEQYFGPGTRLTVT.

In nucleotides, the CDR3 is TGTGCCAGCAGCGTACAGGGTTCGGCCTACAATGAGCAGTTCTTC. Translation: CASSVQGSAYNEQFF. V usage is TRBV7-8 and J usage is TRBJ2-1; a possible D gene is TRBD1 (6 bases). V lost 5 bases and J 2 bases, leaving 13 bases between the germline ends. The germline CDR1 and CDR2 sequences are SGHVS and FQNEAQ. This CDR3 has 15 amino acids.